The entry below describes one T cell receptor (beta chain). What it binds is unknown. The data were taken from a study of cytomegalovirus exposure and HLA in healthy donors. Overall study results and limits: Earlier results showed most TCR beta V segments being productive about 87% or about 30% of the time. Among CMV-associated TCR beta chains, most appeared HLA-restricted in a later analysis.

The J segment lost 6 bases and the V segment lost 4 bases, leaving 10 bases of the junction unmatched. The germline gives CDR1 SGHDT, CDR2 YYEEEE. CDR3 size: 16 residues. Primers: 60 Vbeta forward and 13 Jbeta reverse. The table came from immunoSEQ multiplex PCR; TCRdb's copy has only in-frame clones and leaves some out. The data hold fewer than 75,000 clones, with approximately 80% observed a single time. J is TRBJ2-3 and V is TRBV5-6; 11 nucleotides line up with TRBD2. The source is a man aged 25-40 years in good health and CMV-seronegative. Sequencing used PBMCs. Here the CDR3 DNA reads TGTGCCAGCAGCGCGGATAGCGGGAGGGCGGCGGATACGCAGTATTTT. Translated, it gives CASSADSGRAADTQYF.